The entry that follows covers one T cell receptor (beta chain) sequence. Trimming cost V 2 bases and J 4 bases; bases outside gene matches: 8. The CDR3 length is 16 residues. Per the germline V gene, CDR1 is SNHLY and CDR2 is FYNNEI. Here immunoSEQ multiplex PCR was the method, and the copy in TCRdb shows in-frame clones only, minus some. The sample carries 75,000 to 95,000 clones, approximately 94% recorded once. These data come from a study of technical replicates of blood from a few donors. Specimen: T cells isolated from PBMCs. The sequence derives from a human donor in good health. The chain combines TRBV2 with TRBJ2-7, with TRBD2 matching over 10 bases. The CDR3 loop is CASSERASGSTYEQYF. In nucleotides, the CDR3 is TGTGCCAGCAGTGAAAGGGCTAGCGGGAGTACGTACGAGCAGTACTTC.